Presented here are 2 T cell receptor beta chains from one specimen sequenced in a study of blood T cell repertoires in COVID-19. Sequenced by immunoSEQ multiplex PCR; TCRdb stores in-frame clones only, minus some. The sample comprises a few hundred thousand clones, about 89% of which are singletons, and roughly 6.7% rests with the top ten. The sequenced sample was peripheral blood. The receptor source for this set is a man in his late teens or twenties who had recovered from COVID-19.

With respect to this clone: The identical CDR3 is also encoded by other nucleotide sequences in the sample. This chain links TRBV3-1 (or the pseudogene TRBV3-2) with TRBJ1-2, with no clear D. V lost 0 bases to trimming and J lost 2 bases, with 7 bases between them. The CDR3 loop spans 14 amino acids. Germline CDR1 and CDR2: LGHDT and YNNKEL (reference sequence). The CDR3 DNA reads TGTGCCAGCAGCCAAGAGGGAGGGAACTATGGCTACACCTTC. It yields the protein CASSQEGGNYGYTF.

The chain employs TRBV11-2 and TRBJ2-3, with TRBD2 as a possible D gene (5 bases). CDR1 is SGHAT, CDR2 FQNNGV, per germline. V lost 1 base to trimming and J lost 5 bases, with 7 bases between them. The CDR3 runs to 13 residues. The DNA of the CDR3 is TGTGCCAGCAGCTTAGGTCGGGGAGATACGCAGTATTTT. Translated: CASSLGRGDTQYF.